What follows is one T cell receptor (beta chain) and its context. Its antigen remains unidentified. Base qualities are missing; no much larger clone stands one base away. Each donor gave one peripheral blood draw, roughly 0.12 L on average, collected into heparinised tubes. A BD FACSAria II was used to sort naive, central memory, regulatory and stem cell-like memory CD4+ T cells with a panel that included CD45RO, CCR7, CD25, CD127, CD95 and CD27. Every sorted population had a purity above 95%. Right away, PBMCs were isolated by Lymphoprep density gradient centrifugation and were stained directly, with no culture step. To minimize batch effects, samples were stained and sorted in pairs, one healthy donor with one patient per experiment. This specimen comes from a study of beta chain features in type 1 diabetes (dated by TCRdb to 2016 to 2018). Context from the whole study: Mean age, gender distribution, total cell number and subset yield did not differ between patients and healthy donors. A total of approximately 100 million sorted cells were examined across all samples, and the number of cells per subset was strongly correlated with RNA yield. In the study, TCRB repertoires of sorted circulating CD4+ T cell subsets from recently diagnosed type 1 diabetes patients were compared with those of matched healthy donors. Naive and central memory subsets were obtained from all 30 or so donors, but regulatory and stem cell-like memory subsets were isolated from only 8 patients and roughly eight healthy donors.

The investigation overall reported the following: Naive, central memory and regulatory TCRB repertoires appeared to be more alike among patients than among healthy donors. Type 1 diabetes patients showed a moderate but significant shortening of TCRB CDR3 length in all four CD4+ subsets. Fewer insertions and more nucleotide deletions at VDJ recombination sites were observed in patients with type 1 diabetes, implying thymic rearrangement abnormalities. PCR might favor shorter templates, but patient and control samples were amplified and corrected together, so any skew would affect both groups equally. Only small numbers of individuals were included in the HLA sub-analyses, which left unresolved whether HLA type had any influence on TCRB rearrangement. Because cDNA rather than genomic DNA was sequenced, highly expressing activated cells could have been over-represented, although no difference in activation and CD3 levels was found between groups.

Counted from cysteine to phenylalanine, this CDR3 has 15 amino acids. The read is trimmed to its CDR3 DNA, 45 bases read in frame from base 1. V and J are trimmed by 0 bases and 5 bases, and the gene matches miss 3 bases of the junction. The germline V gene supplies CDR1 KGHSH and CDR2 LQKENI. The entire isolated RNA was reverse transcribed using the High Capacity cDNA Reverse Transcription Kit, and thus expressed TCRB transcripts were sequenced. Deep immunoSEQ sequencing was performed on naive, central memory and regulatory T cell samples, with an average of roughly 3.3 million total reads per sample. After sorted cells were lysed in RLT buffer, RNA was extracted with DNase-treated RNeasy Micro or Mini kits, with the choice depending on cell number. To prevent cross-contamination, every cell subset was processed on its own, while patient and healthy donor samples were processed together. The immunoSEQ multiplex PCR was used to amplify TCRB sequences from cDNA, generating 87-bp fragments that spanned the CDR3 region. Amplicons were sequenced on the Illumina HiSeq platform. The source study handled its data this way. Synthetic template baselines were used to correct PCR bias computationally, reads within Hamming distance 2 were collapsed together, and singletons that could not be merged were discarded. Reads were aligned against IMGT so that V, D and J genes, CDR3 length and insertions or deletions at six rearrangement sites could be assigned. Within each subset, clonotype counts were normalized to sorted cell number, after which true diversity and Gini coefficients were computed with the tcR R package. The overlap coefficient, calculated on TCRB nucleotide sequences, was used to quantify repertoire sharing. As a proxy for the pre-selection repertoire, out-of-frame TCRB sequences from naive cells were analyzed. Drawn from immuneACCESS, this table holds only the in-frame rearrangements with V and J called that TCRdb kept. Clones are partly lost; checked studies trace under half to an unresolved V gene and leave the rest unexplained. From that table come the V and J calls and clone size; the DNA was used to work out D and trimming. The sample yields some 640,000 clones; more than 12% were counted once. Approximately 0.042% of the sample is in the top ten clones.

The source material was naive CD4+ T cells from blood. The sample's cell subset or site, from its label and the paper: true naive CD4+ T cells. This TCR was recovered from a man younger than 35 with type 1 diabetes. The rearrangement joined TRBV18 to TRBJ1-4; 7 bases in the junction line up with TRBD1. The CDR3 corresponds to CASSPPNRGNEKLFF. The nucleotide sequence reads TGTGCCAGCTCACCACCGAACAGGGGCAATGAAAAACTGTTTTTT.